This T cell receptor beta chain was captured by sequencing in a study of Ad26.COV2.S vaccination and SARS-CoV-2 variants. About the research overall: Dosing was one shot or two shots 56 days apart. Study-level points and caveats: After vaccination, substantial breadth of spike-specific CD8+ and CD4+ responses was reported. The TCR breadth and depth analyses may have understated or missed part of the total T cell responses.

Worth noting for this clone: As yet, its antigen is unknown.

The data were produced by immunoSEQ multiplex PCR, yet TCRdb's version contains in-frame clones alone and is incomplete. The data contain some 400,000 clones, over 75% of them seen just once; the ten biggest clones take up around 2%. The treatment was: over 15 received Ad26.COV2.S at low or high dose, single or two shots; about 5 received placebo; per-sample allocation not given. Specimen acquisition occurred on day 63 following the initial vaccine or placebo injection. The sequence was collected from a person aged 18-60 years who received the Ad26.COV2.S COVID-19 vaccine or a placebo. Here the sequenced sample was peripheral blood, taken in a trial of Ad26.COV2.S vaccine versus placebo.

The CDR3 spells CASSYEGRENEKLFF. The CDR3 DNA follows: TGTGCCAGCAGCTACGAGGGACGAGAGAATGAAAAACTGTTTTTT. The rearrangement links TRBV7-9 to TRBJ1-4; maybe TRBD1 (5 bases). The CDR3 is 15 amino acids. V shed 4 bases and J shed 5 bases, with 14 bases lying between them. Per the germline V gene, CDR1 is SEHNR and CDR2 is FQNEAQ (reference sequence).